This TCR beta chain was recovered during a study of T cells and copy number aberrations in small-cell lung cancer (dated by TCRdb to about 2021). In the study overall: To relate T cell metrics to mutations and copy number aberrations, the same tumor regions underwent both TCR repertoire sequencing and whole-exome sequencing. Tumor TCR data were available for more than 16 patients, and roughly 13 patients had TCR data from both tumor and normal tissue. Points the paper makes about the study in general: Every specimen was formalin-fixed paraffin-embedded tissue, a material known to introduce sequencing artifacts. Because surgical resection is uncommon in small-cell lung cancer, the study was limited by a small sample size, and the findings need validation. Tumors had lower T-cell density, richness and clonality than adjacent lung tissue, though the difference in density was not significant.

The junction shows trimming of 3 bases on V and 6 bases on J, and the gene matches do not reach 12 bases of it. The germline V gene sets CDR1 to SGHDN and CDR2 to FVKESK. The CDR3 numbers 18 residues from cysteine through phenylalanine. CDR3 DNA is the only sequence kept; it has 54 bases, read in frame from the first base. The immunoSEQ hsTCRB Kit was used with multiplexed V- and J-gene primers to amplify TCR-beta CDR3 regions from genomic DNA. Unique DNA barcodes were added in a second PCR, and the samples were pooled together with one negative control and one positive control. The pooled TCR-beta libraries were sequenced using a 150-cycle paired-end protocol on an Illumina MiSeq. The authors' analysis ran thus. Adaptive Biotechnologies processed the raw sequencing data and produced a report containing normalized, annotated TCR-beta repertoires. T-cell density was calculated by normalizing TCR-beta templates to usable DNA, with usable DNA estimated through amplification of housekeeping genes. Richness was defined as the count of unique rearrangements, and clonality was defined as 1 minus Pielou's evenness. Here the immuneACCESS table is served through TCRdb, limited to in-frame sequences with V and J called. Missing clones are a known gap in these copies; in checked studies unresolved V genes cover under half, and the rest lacks a known reason. V and J calls and clone size are as listed in that table; D and trimming were resolved from the DNA. This sample has 2,000 to 2,500 clones in its table, and approximately 86% of those were observed once. Together, the top ten hold 5.3% of the sample.

The donors were limited-stage small-cell lung cancer patients whose surgical resection took place in Hangzhou, China, between the late 2000s and the early 2020s. All donors had upfront surgery without preoperative chemotherapy or radiotherapy, and none received immunotherapy before or after surgery. Each of the 15 to 20 patients in the sequenced cohort was a smoker or a heavy second-hand smoker. Adjacent normal lung was collected at least 2 cm from the tumor margin and was confirmed morphologically free of malignant cells by two pathologists. The study used multi-region TCR-beta sequencing of resected limited-stage small-cell lung cancers together with tumor-adjacent lung tissue to characterize T cell repertoire heterogeneity. Genomic DNA was extracted from FFPE tissue using the AllPrep DNA/RNA FFPE Kit (Qiagen). Worth noting for this clone: No antigen is known for it. No much larger clone is present one base from it, and per-base qualities are unavailable.

Recombination linked TRBV14 to TRBJ2-7, and 15 junctional nucleotides match TRBD2. The clonotype was recovered from a woman aged 50 to 60 with small cell lung cancer. The sample taken for sequencing was normal tissue next to the tumor. Here is the DNA: TGTGCCAGCAGCCAGGCATCGGGACTAGCGGGAGGAGATAGCGAGCAGTACTTC. This sequence encodes CASSQASGLAGGDSEQYF.